The next 32 T cell receptor beta chains were all read from a single sample in a study of early T cells in non-severe SARS-CoV-2 infection. TCRdb itself ran the 5' RACE reads through MiXCR, one entry per CDR3 protein. The sample has 60,000 to 90,000 distinct CDR3 sequences, about 9.6% seen once. The source material was whole blood. The receptor set was obtained from an adult who was a healthcare worker with PCR-confirmed SARS-CoV-2 infection or an uninfected control (not recorded which).

This clonotype was counted only a few times. J is TRBJ1-2 and V is TRBV6-1, with D tentatively TRBD1 (5 bases). The CDR3 spans 14 residues. Per germline, CDR1 MNHNS and CDR2 SASEGT. The V and J ends lost 2 bases and 4 bases respectively, with 11 bases between them. CDR3 residues: CASSERSGAYGYTF. CDR3 DNA: TGTGCCAGCAGTGAAAGATCCGGGGCCTATGGCTACACCTTC.

The chain employs TRBV12-3 or TRBV12-4 and TRBJ2-5, with 8 bases that match TRBD1. With 4 bases clipped from V and 5 bases from J, the junction kept 6 bases outside the gene matches. The CDR3 sequence is 14 residues long. The CDR3: CASSYRTGGETQYF. The DNA of the CDR3 is TGTGCCAGCAGTTACCGTACAGGGGGGGAGACCCAGTACTTC.

This clonotype was detected only a few times. The chain employs TRBV6-6 and TRBJ1-5, with D maybe TRBD1 (6 bases). V was cut by 2 bases and J by 4 bases, with 6 bases left in between. CDR3 length: 13 residues. The germline CDR1 and CDR2 sequences are MNHNY and SVGAGI (reference sequence). The CDR3 DNA reads as TGTGCCAGCAGTTACAGGGGGAATCAGCCCCAGCATTTT. The encoded protein is CASSYRGNQPQHF.

This clonotype was seen only a few times. This sequence joins TRBV6-6 and TRBJ2-7; the D gene is possibly TRBD2 (5 bases). CDR3 length: 15 amino acids. The V and J ends lost 6 bases and 6 bases respectively, with 21 bases between them. Germline V CDR1 and CDR2: MNHNY, SVGAGI (reference sequence). The CDR3 region has the DNA TGTGCCAGCAGCCCCGTAGGGTTGAGGGCCGGCGAGCAGTACTTC. Protein product: CASSPVGLRAGEQYF.

This clonotype has ten or more counts. The chain uses TRBV19 and TRBJ1-5; TRBD1 might be the D (6 bases). Germline V gene data show CDR1 as LNHDA and CDR2 as SQIVND (reference sequence). The CDR3 runs 15 residues. V was trimmed by 6 bases and J by 3 bases, leaving 15 bases between them. This chain's CDR3 is CASSTQGPNNQPQHF. The CDR3 region has the DNA TGTGCCAGTAGCACACAGGGCCCGAACAATCAGCCCCAGCATTTT.

The table lists this clonotype with many counts. The chain links TRBV24-1 to TRBJ1-1; no clear D. The germline V gene encodes CDR1 KGHDR and CDR2 SFDVKD. V was pared by 8 bases and J by 5 bases, with 17 bases between. The CDR3 runs to 14 residues. The CDR3 protein is CATMPPGGATEAFF. CDR3 in DNA: TGTGCCACCATGCCCCCGGGAGGCGCGACTGAAGCTTTCTTT.

This clonotype has a count of ten or more. This rearrangement joins TRBV4-1 to TRBJ2-2; D is perhaps TRBD2 (5 bases). Germline CDR1 is MGHRA and CDR2 is YSYEKL. This CDR3 spans 15 amino acids. V lost 1 base to trimming and J lost 6 bases, with 12 bases between them. CDR3 DNA sequence: TGCGCCAGCAGCCAAGGAATAACTAGTGCCGGGGAGCTGTTTTTT. It yields the protein CASSQGITSAGELFF.

This clonotype was observed many times. This chain joins TRBV20-1 and TRBJ1-5; D is undetermined. V shed 3 bases and J shed 7 bases, with 13 bases lying between them. This CDR3 is 13 amino acids long. Germline V lookup: CDR1 DFQATT, CDR2 SNEGSKA (reference sequence). The CDR3 here is CSASSGVGQPQHF. CDR3 bases: TGCAGTGCTAGCTCCGGGGTTGGGCAGCCCCAGCATTTT.

The chain recombines TRBV5-8 with TRBJ2-1; the D is unclear. The germline V gene encodes CDR1 SGHTS and CDR2 YDEGEE. This CDR3 is 15 amino acids long. V was cut by 2 bases and J by 1 base, with 10 bases left in between. DNA for the CDR3: TGTGCCAGCAGCTTTCGAAAGGGTTCCTACAATGAGCAGTTCTTC. It encodes CASSFRKGSYNEQFF.

This clonotype was recorded at least ten times. This rearrangement joins TRBV28 to TRBJ2-5; possibly TRBD2 for D (5 bases). V lost 7 bases and J 5 bases, leaving 11 bases between the germline ends. Germline CDR1 and CDR2: MDHEN and SYDVKM. CDR3 length: 12 amino acids. CDR3: CASITRGETQYF. The CDR3 nucleotides are TGTGCCAGCATTACCCGAGGGGAGACCCAGTACTTC. Full variable domain (rest looked up from reference TRBV28 and TRBJ2-5): DVKVTQSSRYLVKRTGEKVFLECVQDMDHENMFWYRQDPGLGLRLIYFSYDVKMKEKGDIPEGYSVSREKKERFSLILESASTNQTSMYLCASITRGETQYFGPGTRLLVL.

This clonotype has just a few counts. The J gene is TRBJ1-1, the V gene TRBV9; D call uncertain. The CDR3 length is 14 residues. CDR1 is SGDLS and CDR2 is YYNGEE in the germline V gene. V lost 4 bases and J 4 bases, leaving 14 bases between the germline ends. CDR3 in DNA: TGTGCCAGCAGCAGAATGGAGGGAGGCACTGAAGCTTTCTTT. It codes for CASSRMEGGTEAFF. Full variable domain (missing parts from reference TRBV9 and TRBJ1-1): DSGVTQTPKHLITATGQRVTLRCSPRSGDLSVYWYQQSLDQGLQFLIQYYNGEERAKGNILERFSAQQFPDLHSELNLSSLELGDSALYFCASSRMEGGTEAFFGQGTRLTVV.

This chain connects TRBV30 to TRBJ2-2; 9 positions agree with TRBD1. The CDR3 spans 14 residues. In germline, CDR1 is GTSNPN, CDR2 SVGIG (reference sequence). Trimming at V came to 4 bases and at J to 5 bases, leaving 5 bases not matched to a gene. The CDR3 here is CAWMGTGLTGELFF. CDR3 bases: TGTGCCTGGATGGGGACAGGGTTAACCGGGGAGCTGTTTTTT.

This clonotype showed up just a few times. The chain is built from TRBV10-3 and TRBJ2-3; 12 nucleotides agree with TRBD2. Germline V CDR1 and CDR2: ENHRY, SYGVKD. V gave up 2 bases and J gave up 1 base; unmatched junction bases: 7. The CDR3 has 18 amino acids. CDR3 coding DNA: TGTGCCATCAGTGAGACCCAGACTAGCGGGAGTGGCACAGATACGCAGTATTTT. Amino acids: CAISETQTSGSGTDTQYF.

This clonotype was counted ten times or more. The V and J genes are TRBV5-1 and TRBJ2-6; D is possibly TRBD1 (5 bases). Trimming removed 4 bases from V and 0 bases from J, with 8 bases in between. The length of the CDR3 is 15 residues. Germline CDR1 SGHRS, CDR2 YFSETQ. The CDR3 DNA is TGCGCCAGCAGCCAGACAGTCTCTGGGGCCAACGTCCTGACTTTC. Protein: CASSQTVSGANVLTF.

The table lists this clonotype with many counts. The rearrangement links TRBV11-2 to TRBJ2-5; TRBD1 is a possible D gene (6 bases). V was clipped by 3 bases and J by 4 bases, with 9 bases between them. The CDR3 length is 13 residues. The germline V gene has CDR1 SGHAT and CDR2 FQNNGV. The CDR3 DNA sequence: TGTGCCAGCAGCTTGTGGGGGCTAGAGACCCAGTACTTC. It codes for CASSLWGLETQYF.

V and J are TRBV11-2 and TRBJ2-1; the D gene is possibly TRBD1 (6 bases). Looked up from germline, CDR1 is SGHAT and CDR2 is FQNNGV. V shed 8 bases and J shed 3 bases, with 11 bases lying between them. The CDR3 is 13 residues long. Written as DNA, the CDR3 is TGTGCCAGCCACCGGGACAACTACAATGAGCAGTTCTTC. It yields the protein CASHRDNYNEQFF.

This clonotype was observed at least ten times. The gene calls are TRBV3-1 and TRBJ1-2, with a possible D match to TRBD1 (5 bases). CDR1 is LGHDT, CDR2 YNNKEL, per germline (reference sequence). This CDR3 region has 16 residues. The germline V and J ends were trimmed by 5 bases and 6 bases, with 22 bases remaining between them. The CDR3 region is CASSALLRQTHHGYTF. In DNA, the CDR3 is TGTGCCAGCAGCGCGCTCTTGAGACAGACACATCATGGCTACACCTTC.

Ten or more counts support this clonotype. Relative to the germline gene, one junction end is altered; a read error may explain this. The rearrangement links TRBV7-9 to TRBJ2-3, with a possible D match to TRBD2 (5 bases). CDR1 and CDR2 from the germline V gene are SEHNR and FQNEAQ (reference sequence). This CDR3 comprises 14 residues. CDR3 sequence reads: CASSLAASTDTQYF. The DNA of the CDR3 is TGTGCCAGCAGCCTAGCAGCTAGCACAGATACGCAGTATTTT.

This chain's CDR3 is CASKGIGGGEQYF. In DNA form, the CDR3 reads TGTGCCAGCAAGGGTATAGGGGGCGGCGAGCAGTACTTC. The chain links TRBV25-1 to TRBJ2-7, with 7 bases that match TRBD1. The CDR3 is 13 residues long. The trim removed 7 bases at V and 6 bases at J, leaving 9 bases unmatched. The germline V gene encodes CDR1 MGHDK and CDR2 SYGVNS.

This clonotype has at least ten counts. The rearrangement links TRBV12-3 or TRBV12-4 to TRBJ2-2, with 13 bases identical to TRBD2. CDR3 length: 15 amino acids. V dropped 4 bases and J dropped 4; count of bases not matched to a gene: 0. The CDR3 sequence is CASSWTSGSTGELFF. The CDR3 nucleotides read TGTGCCAGCAGTTGGACTAGCGGGAGCACCGGGGAGCTGTTTTTT.

V usage is TRBV7-3 and J usage is TRBJ2-2; D possibly corresponds to TRBD2 (6 bases). V lost 4 bases and J lost 7, with 16 bases in between. From germline, CDR1 is SGHTA and CDR2 FQGTGA. The CDR3 is 15 residues long. The CDR3 loop is CASSSTTSPGGELFF. CDR3 nucleotides: TGTGCCAGCAGCTCGACGACTAGTCCGGGCGGGGAGCTGTTTTTT.

With regard to this clonotype: A clone one base away is much larger, so this may be a read error. The chain has TRBV6-6 and TRBJ2-7, with D perhaps TRBD2 (6 bases). This CDR3 is 13 amino acids long. Per germline, CDR1 MNHNY and CDR2 SVGAGI (reference sequence). The CDR3 reads CANSYGSSYEQYF. The CDR3 nucleotides read TGTGCCAACAGTTACGGGAGCTCCTACGAGCAGTACTTC.

This clonotype was observed many times. The rearrangement joins TRBV7-2 to TRBJ1-4, with 7 positions matching TRBD1. Germline CDR1 reads SGHTA; CDR2 reads FQGNSA. The CDR3 extends over 15 amino acids. V was pared by 3 bases and J by 6 bases, with 7 bases of the junction left unmatched. CDR3 in amino acids: CASSLSGRGDEKLFF. The CDR3 DNA reads TGTGCCAGCAGCTTGTCGGGCAGGGGGGATGAAAAACTGTTTTTT.

This clonotype was seen at least ten times. The chain recombines TRBV5-5 with TRBJ2-7; 7 positions match TRBD1. The V gene's germline CDR1 is SGHKS and CDR2 YYEKEE (reference sequence). V was pared by 0 bases and J by 3 bases, with 3 bases of the junction left unmatched. The CDR3 contains 14 residues. The CDR3: CASSLVQGVYEQYF. In nucleotides, the CDR3 is TGTGCCAGCAGCTTGGTTCAGGGGGTCTACGAGCAGTACTTC.

This clonotype showed up just a few times. One end of the junction does not line up with germline, which may come from a read error. J is TRBJ2-5 and V is TRBV7-9; either TRBD1 or TRBD2 may supply D (7 bases each). Germline V gene sequence: CDR1 SEHNR, CDR2 FQNEAQ (reference sequence). The CDR3 is made up of 15 amino acids. The CDR3 here is CASSLADRYQETQYF. The DNA of the CDR3 is TGTGCCAGCAGCCTAGCGGACAGGTACCAAGAGACCCAGTACTTC.

This clonotype was detected ten times or more. This chain joins TRBV21-1 and TRBJ1-5; the table calls TRBD1, which could not be checked here. TRBV21-1 is assigned pseudogene status. This CDR3 region has 18 residues. CDR3 coding DNA: TGTGCCAGCAGCACCCAAAGGGAGAGGGGGCTGGACAATCAGCCCCAGCATTTT. Protein product: CASSTQRERGLDNQPQHF.

This rearrangement joins TRBV2 to TRBJ2-7; 8 nucleotides agree with TRBD1. This CDR3 spans 14 amino acids. Trimming at V came to 5 bases and at J to 3 bases, leaving 6 bases not matched to a gene. Germline assignment: CDR1 SNHLY and CDR2 FYNNEI. The CDR3 DNA reads TGTGCCAGCAGTCCGCAGGGGGCTATCTACGAGCAGTACTTC. Its translation: CASSPQGAIYEQYF.

The sample holds a few counts of this clonotype. The V call is TRBV10-3, the J call TRBJ2-1; D is unresolved. This CDR3 is 13 amino acids long. Germline CDR1 reads ENHRY; CDR2 reads SYGVKD. Between the trimmed V and J ends, which lost 2 bases and 5 bases, there was a span of 7 bases. The CDR3 region is CAISEVLHNEQFF. CDR3 in DNA: TGTGCCATCAGTGAGGTGCTTCACAATGAGCAGTTCTTC.

The J gene is TRBJ2-5, the V gene TRBV11-1, with D hard to call. Trimming removed 4 bases at V and 7 bases at J, with 16 bases between. This CDR3 region has 14 residues. Germline V lookup: CDR1 SGHAT, CDR2 FQDESV (reference sequence). CDR3 residues: CASSSEDRPWTQYF. Written as DNA, the CDR3 is TGTGCCAGCAGCTCAGAGGACCGCCCGTGGACCCAGTACTTC.

Many counts were recorded for this clonotype. The V gene is TRBV6-5, the J gene TRBJ2-2; no definite D call. CDR3 length: 12 residues. Per the germline V gene, CDR1 is MNHEY and CDR2 is SVGAGI. Trimming left V 4 bases short and J 1 base short, with 1 base between. This chain's CDR3 is CASSWNTGELFF. The CDR3 DNA follows: TGTGCCAGCAGTTGGAACACCGGGGAGCTGTTTTTT.

This chain links TRBV2 with TRBJ2-2, with D perhaps matching TRBD1 (5 bases). Germline CDR1 and CDR2: SNHLY and FYNNEI. Deletions cut 3 bases from V and 2 bases from J, with 10 bases between. There are 15 residues in the CDR3. The CDR3 nucleotides read TGTGCCAGCAGTGACGCCGACAGAAACACCGGGGAGCTGTTTTTT. It yields the protein CASSDADRNTGELFF.

The V call is TRBV28, the J call TRBJ2-7; D may correspond to TRBD1 or TRBD2 (6 bases each). CDR1 and CDR2 (germline): MDHEN, SYDVKM. This CDR3 comprises 14 residues. Trimming took off 7 bases at V and 2 bases at J, with 15 bases between the two ends. The CDR3 region is CASIGSGAAYEQYF. The CDR3 coding sequence is TGTGCCAGCATAGGGTCGGGGGCGGCCTACGAGCAGTACTTC.